A single sample is the source of the 24 T cell receptor beta chains below, sequenced in a study of blood T cell repertoires in COVID-19. Clones were sequenced by immunoSEQ multiplex PCR, and TCRdb holds only the in-frame ones, with some missing. The table includes roughly 250,000 clones, around 93% detected once. Sequencing was performed on PBMCs or T cells enriched from blood (not recorded which). The receptors shown here come from a human donor in a cohort exposed to, infected with or recovered from COVID-19 (not recorded which). The donor label of this sample is uncertain.

The V gene is TRBV5-1, the J gene TRBJ2-1; D is possibly TRBD1 (8 bases). CDR3 length equals 17 residues. V gave up 3 bases and J gave up 8 bases, with 24 bases separating them. CDR1 is SGHRS, CDR2 YFSETQ, per germline. Written as DNA, the CDR3 is TGCGCCAGCAGCTCCCCTCGAACAGGGGGGGTTACGGATGAGCAGTTCTTC. Protein: CASSSPRTGGVTDEQFF.

The J gene is TRBJ1-1, the V gene TRBV7-2; 8 nucleotides agree with TRBD1. From germline, CDR1 is SGHTA and CDR2 FQGNSA. J gave up 1 base and V 4 bases, and 5 bases lay outside the gene matches. The CDR3 consists of 15 residues. CDR3 DNA: TGTGCCAGCAGCTCGATAGACAGGGGGAACACTGAAGCTTTCTTT. This gives the protein CASSSIDRGNTEAFF.

This chain's CDR3 is CASSWGNPGQGAGELFF. For the CDR3, the DNA is TGTGCCAGCAGCTGGGGCAACCCGGGACAGGGGGCCGGGGAGCTGTTTTTT. V usage is TRBV7-3 and J usage is TRBJ2-2; TRBD1 matches at 11 bases. Trimming took 4 bases from V and 6 from J; bases not matched to a gene: 10. There are 17 residues in the CDR3. Germline CDR1 reads SGHTA; CDR2 reads FQGTGA. Using reference TRBV7-3 and TRBJ2-2 for the parts outside the CDR3, the full variable domain is GAGVSQTPSNKVTEKGKYVELRCDPISGHTALYWYRQSLGQGPEFLIYFQGTGAADDSGLPNDRFFAVRPEGSVSTLKIQRTERGDSAVYLCASSWGNPGQGAGELFFGEGSRLTVL.

The J gene is TRBJ2-5, the V gene TRBV12-3 or TRBV12-4, with D possibly TRBD1 on 5 matching bases. The V end was cut by 1 base, the J end by 5 bases, with 8 bases between. This CDR3 is built from 13 residues. The DNA of the CDR3 is TGTGCCAGCAGTTTAGGGGGCCTTGAGACCCAGTACTTC. Residues: CASSLGGLETQYF.

The chain has TRBV4-1 and TRBJ1-4; D gene unclear. Germline V gene sequence: CDR1 MGHRA, CDR2 YSYEKL. Trimming took off 0 bases at V and 6 bases at J, with 11 bases between the two ends. The CDR3 covers 15 residues. CDR3 residues: CASSQESGVDEKLFF. The CDR3 bases are TGCGCCAGCAGCCAAGAGTCAGGCGTTGATGAAAAACTGTTTTTT.

V and J are TRBV18 and TRBJ1-2, with a possible D match to TRBD1 (6 bases). The V gene lost 0 bases and the J gene lost 3 bases, with 8 bases spanning the gap. The germline gives CDR1 KGHSH, CDR2 LQKENI. This CDR3 is 14 amino acids long. This chain's CDR3 is CASSPPGQYYGYTF. The CDR3 coding sequence is TGTGCCAGCTCACCACCCGGACAGTACTATGGCTACACCTTC. Using reference TRBV18 and TRBJ1-2 for the parts outside the CDR3, the full variable domain is NAGVMQNPRHLVRRRGQEARLRCSPMKGHSHVYWYRQLPEEGLKFMVYLQKENIIDESGMPKERFSAEFPKEGPSILRIQQVVRGDSAAYFCASSPPGQYYGYTFGSGTRLTVV.

This rearrangement joins TRBV7-6 to TRBJ2-3; D is unclear. The CDR3 length is 17 residues. Germline-derived CDR1 and CDR2 are SGHVS and FNYEAQ. V dropped 0 bases and J dropped 0 bases, with 13 bases sitting between them. The CDR3 here is CASSLAAELESTDTQYF. The CDR3 DNA reads TGTGCCAGCAGCTTAGCGGCTGAGCTAGAGAGCACAGATACGCAGTATTTT.

The chain couples TRBV15 to TRBJ2-7; TRBD1 matches at 7 bases. Germline assignment: CDR1 LNHNV and CDR2 YYDKDF (reference sequence). This CDR3 is built from 16 residues. Trimming cost V 5 bases and J 0 bases; bases outside gene matches: 10. This CDR3 reads CATSRDSTSSSYEQYF. CDR3 bases: TGTGCCACCAGCCGGGACAGTACATCGAGCTCCTACGAGCAGTACTTC.

CDR3 coding DNA: TGTGCCAGCCGAGCAGGGGGAGTCTCTGGAAACACCATATATTTT. This codes for CASRAGGVSGNTIYF. The chain carries TRBV6-5 and TRBJ1-3; 7 positions match TRBD1. The V gene end was trimmed by 8 bases and the J gene end by 0 bases; junction bases not matched to a gene: 7. Germline V gives CDR1 MNHEY, CDR2 SVGAGI. This CDR3 is 15 amino acids long.

The chain couples TRBV6-5 to TRBJ1-2; D possibly corresponds to TRBD1 (5 bases). The CDR3 extends over 13 amino acids. The germline CDR1 and CDR2 sequences are MNHEY and SVGAGI. Trimming removed 5 bases from V and 2 bases from J, with 9 bases in between. In DNA form, the CDR3 reads TGTGCCAGCAGTCCGACAGTGAACTATGGCTACACCTTC. Translating it yields CASSPTVNYGYTF.

The chain combines TRBV12-3 or TRBV12-4 with TRBJ1-2; D ambiguous. This CDR3 is built from 13 residues. V was trimmed by 3 bases and J by 8 bases, leaving 13 bases between them. The CDR3 nucleotides read TGTGCCAGCAGTTTGGACTCTTCTCGAGGCTACACCTTC. It encodes CASSLDSSRGYTF.

Remarks on this clone: Germline is not matched at one junction end, which may reflect a read error. The rearrangement joins TRBV5-4 to TRBJ1-2; D unresolved. Germline lookup yields CDR1 SGHNT and CDR2 YYREEE (reference sequence). The CDR3 has 14 amino acids. The CDR3 loop reads CASSVGSLNYGYTF. Here the CDR3 DNA reads TGTGCCAGCAGCGTGGGGAGCCTGAACTATGGCTATACCTTC.

CDR3 nucleotide sequence: TGTGCCAGCGGGGGACAGGGGGTTAGCGAGCAGTACTTC. This gives the protein CASGGQGVSEQYF. V gene TRBV19 combines with J gene TRBJ2-7; TRBD1 aligns across 11 bases. Germline V gene lookup returns CDR1 LNHDA and CDR2 SQIVND (reference sequence). The CDR3 is made up of 13 amino acids. Losses at the gene ends were 9 bases for V and 6 bases for J; bases not matched to a gene: 7.

Regarding this clone: This CDR3 is also generated by other DNA sequences in the sample. The chain couples TRBV5-1 to TRBJ2-3, with TRBD2 identical over 10 bases. This CDR3 spans 15 amino acids. Germline values: CDR1 SGHRS, CDR2 YFSETQ. Trimming removed 1 base from V and 2 bases from J; junction bases left unmatched: 1. The CDR3 here is CASSLLAGVTDTQYF. The CDR3 region has the DNA TGCGCCAGCAGCTTGCTAGCGGGGGTCACAGATACGCAGTATTTT.

This clone was seen more than once but under ten times. This chain links TRBV7-9 with TRBJ2-2; D ambiguous. CDR1 and CDR2 (germline): SEHNR, FQNEAQ (reference sequence). Trimming took off 1 base at V and 1 base at J, with 7 bases between the two ends. This CDR3 is built from 15 residues. The CDR3: CASSLGAGNTGELFF. In DNA form, the CDR3 reads TGTGCCAGCAGCTTAGGGGCCGGGAACACCGGGGAGCTGTTTTTT.

The J gene is TRBJ2-7, the V gene TRBV19, with D uncertain. Trimming cost V 2 bases and J 7 bases, with 12 bases left between them. Germline CDR1 reads LNHDA; CDR2 reads SQIVND (reference sequence). This CDR3 is 13 amino acids long. The CDR3 here is CASSISGTREQYF. In DNA form, the CDR3 reads TGTGCCAGTAGTATATCGGGTACGAGAGAGCAGTACTTC.

This chain joins TRBV19 and TRBJ1-1; the D is unclear. Germline CDR1 LNHDA, CDR2 SQIVND (reference sequence). The CDR3 sequence is 13 residues long. V was shortened by 5 bases and J by 3 bases, with 10 bases between the two germline ends. CDR3 nucleotides: TGTGCCAGTAGTGCCAGGACTTACACTGAAGCTTTCTTT. Its translation: CASSARTYTEAFF.

This chain connects TRBV4-2 to TRBJ2-5, with a weak D call TRBD1 (6 bases). Trimming removed 1 base from V and 5 bases from J, with 14 bases in between. Germline loops: CDR1 LGHNA, CDR2 YNFKEQ. The CDR3 runs 15 residues. CDR3 DNA: TGTGCCAGCAGCCAAGTGGGGGCTAGTGGGGAGACCCAGTACTTC. Translation gives CASSQVGASGETQYF.

The CDR3 DNA is TGTGCCAGCAGCCAATACGCGGGTAGGGAGACCCAGTACTTC. Translated: CASSQYAGRETQYF. This chain links TRBV14 with TRBJ2-5, with a tentative D call TRBD2 (5 bases). Germline loops: CDR1 SGHDN, CDR2 FVKESK. V was pared by 2 bases and J by 5 bases, with 12 bases between. CDR3 length: 14 residues.

This rearrangement joins TRBV4-1 to TRBJ2-1; the D gene is possibly TRBD2 (5 bases). The CDR3 totals 15 residues. CDR1 is MGHRA and CDR2 is YSYEKL in the germline V gene. Between the trimmed V and J ends, which lost 4 bases and 6 bases, there was a span of 16 bases. The CDR3 sequence is CASSPPGGWANEQFF. DNA of the CDR3: TGCGCCAGCAGCCCGCCAGGAGGATGGGCCAATGAGCAGTTCTTC.

This clone has a single count. Here the CDR3 reads CAWTDRGLVGNQPQHF. Written as DNA, the CDR3 is TGTGCCTGGACCGACAGGGGGCTCGTGGGCAATCAGCCCCAGCATTTT. The rearrangement joins TRBV30 to TRBJ1-5, with 10 bases identical to TRBD1. The CDR3 runs to 16 residues. With V trimmed by 4 bases and J by 2 bases, 8 bases remained unmatched. Germline-derived CDR1 and CDR2 are GTSNPN and SVGIG (reference sequence). The whole variable domain, filled in from reference TRBV30 and TRBJ1-5, reads SQTIHQWPATLVQPVGSPLSLECTVEGTSNPNLYWYRQAAGRGLQLLFYSVGIGQISSEVPQNLSASRPQDRQFILSSKKLLLSDSGFYLCAWTDRGLVGNQPQHFGDGTRLSIL.

The J gene is TRBJ1-2, the V gene TRBV11-2, with 9 bases matching TRBD1. The germline gives CDR1 SGHAT, CDR2 FQNNGV. The CDR3 loop spans 13 amino acids. V trimming: 4 bases; J trimming: 7 bases; junction bases outside the gene matches: 4. The CDR3 DNA follows: TGTGCCAGCAGCTCGGGACAGGGAAGTGGCTACACCTTC. Amino acid sequence: CASSSGQGSGYTF.

The rearrangement uses TRBV5-4 and TRBJ1-3; 10 bases line up with TRBD1. The junction had 7 bases not matched to a gene; V was cut back by 4 bases and J by 3 bases. This CDR3 contains 16 residues. CDR1 and CDR2 (germline): SGHNT, YYREEE (reference sequence). The CDR3 spells CASSPEDRGYGNTIYF. The CDR3 bases are TGTGCCAGCAGCCCTGAGGACAGGGGGTATGGAAACACCATATATTTT.

The J gene is TRBJ1-2, the V gene TRBV18, with 7 bases lining up with TRBD1. In germline, CDR1 is KGHSH, CDR2 LQKENI. The CDR3 is made up of 15 amino acids. With V trimmed by 2 bases and J by 2 bases, 5 bases remained unmatched. The CDR3 region has the DNA TGTGCCAGCTCACCAAGCCAGGGACAGAACTATGGCTACACCTTC. It specifies CASSPSQGQNYGYTF.